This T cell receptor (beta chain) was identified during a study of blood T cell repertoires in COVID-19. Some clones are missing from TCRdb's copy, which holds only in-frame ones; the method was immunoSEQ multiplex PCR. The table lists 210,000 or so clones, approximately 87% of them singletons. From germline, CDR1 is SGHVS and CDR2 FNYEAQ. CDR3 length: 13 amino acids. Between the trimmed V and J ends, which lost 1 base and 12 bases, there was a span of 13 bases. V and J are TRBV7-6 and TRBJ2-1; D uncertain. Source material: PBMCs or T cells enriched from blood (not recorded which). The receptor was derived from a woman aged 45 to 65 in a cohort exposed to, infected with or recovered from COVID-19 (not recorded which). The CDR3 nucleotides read TGTGCCAGCAGCTTAGAAGGCCCAACTACGCAGTTCTTC. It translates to CASSLEGPTTQFF.